What follows are 10 T cell receptor beta chains derived from one specimen sequenced in a study of cytomegalovirus exposure and HLA in healthy donors. PCR employed 60 Vbeta and 13 Jbeta primers. Profiled with immunoSEQ multiplex PCR; TCRdb holds only in-frame clones, not every one. This sample yields about 180,000 clones, of which 82% are seen a single time; 1.5% to 1.9% belongs to the top ten. The sequenced material came from PBMCs. The receptors here all came from a man in his forties in good health and CMV-seronegative.

This clone appeared a single time. The chain uses TRBV29-1 and TRBJ2-1, with TRBD1 matching over 9 bases. Losses at the gene ends were 5 bases for V and 7 bases for J; bases not matched to a gene: 12. CDR1 is SQVTM, CDR2 ANQGSEA, per germline. The CDR3 is 15 residues long. In DNA, the CDR3 is TGCAGCGTTTTAAATCCGGGACAGGGTCTAAATGAGCAGTTCTTC. Protein: CSVLNPGQGLNEQFF.

This clone was observed a single time. The chain couples TRBV4-2 to TRBJ1-4; D is unclear. The CDR3 contains 17 residues. V was pared by 5 bases and J by 8 bases, with 24 bases between. CDR1 is LGHNA and CDR2 is YNFKEQ in the germline V gene. CDR3 DNA: TGTGCCAGCAGCTTAACTCTCCCCCAAGCCCTTACGGAAAAACTGTTTTTT. Translation: CASSLTLPQALTEKLFF.

V and J are TRBV6-5 and TRBJ2-7; 7 bases are a match to TRBD1. Trimming cost V 6 bases and J 4 bases; bases outside gene matches: 3. The CDR3 totals 12 residues. The germline CDR1 and CDR2 sequences are MNHEY and SVGAGI. In DNA, the CDR3 is TGTGCCAGCAGCCCGACAGGGTACGAGCAGTACTTC. Protein product: CASSPTGYEQYF.

In this sample, this clone turned up a few times. The chain employs TRBV7-8 and TRBJ2-7; maybe TRBD2 (5 bases). Germline V gives CDR1 SGHVS, CDR2 FQNEAQ. V was clipped by 2 bases and J by 2 bases, with 10 bases between them. This CDR3 comprises 14 residues. As DNA, the CDR3 is TGTGCCAGCAGCTTAAACCGGGATACCTACGAGCAGTACTTC. Protein product: CASSLNRDTYEQYF.

The chain recombines TRBV19 with TRBJ1-6; 8 nucleotides agree with TRBD1. Germline assignment: CDR1 LNHDA and CDR2 SQIVND (reference sequence). J lost 2 bases, V lost 5 bases, and 2 bases had no gene match. CDR3 size: 15 residues. Here the CDR3 DNA reads TGTGCCAGTAGTTCGGGACAGGCCTATAATTCACCCCTCCACTTT. Its protein is CASSSGQAYNSPLHF.

The V call is TRBV6-1, the J call TRBJ2-1; 8 positions agree with TRBD2. Germline V CDR1 and CDR2: MNHNS, SASEGT. V lost 5 bases and J lost 7; bases outside the gene matches: 1. CDR3 length: 12 residues. The DNA for the CDR3 is TGTGCCAGCAGTCGGGGGGGTAATGAGCAGTTCTTC. It specifies CASSRGGNEQFF.

This chain uses TRBV9 with TRBJ2-1; D remains unclear. This CDR3 has 20 residues. Germline CDR1 is SGDLS and CDR2 is YYNGEE. The V end was cut by 0 bases, the J end by 4 bases, with 26 bases between. CDR3 protein: CASSVEYLETAKAKYNEQFF. As DNA, the CDR3 is TGTGCCAGCAGCGTAGAGTATTTGGAGACGGCCAAAGCTAAGTACAATGAGCAGTTCTTC.

The chain employs TRBV11-3 and TRBJ1-5; no firm D call. The V gene's germline CDR1 is SGHNT and CDR2 YENEEA. The CDR3 runs 13 residues. Trimming stripped 0 bases from V and 6 bases from J, with 6 bases between. The CDR3 coding sequence is TGTGCCAGCAGCTTAGATAGAGGTCAGCCCCAGCATTTT. This gives the protein CASSLDRGQPQHF.

The chain recombines TRBV30 with TRBJ1-5, with 7 bases that match TRBD1. This CDR3 region has 17 residues. V trimming: 0 bases; J trimming: 9 bases; junction bases outside the gene matches: 17. Per the germline V gene, CDR1 is GTSNPN and CDR2 is SVGIG (reference sequence). The CDR3, as DNA: TGTGCCTGGAGTGTATCCCTTTGGGCAGGGGGTTTGGGGCCCCAGCATTTT. This gives the protein CAWSVSLWAGGLGPQHF.

This clone has a handful of counts. Written as DNA, the CDR3 is TGTGCCAGCAGCTCGCTGACTAGCGGGGCTAGCACAGATACGCAGTATTTT. Translated: CASSSLTSGASTDTQYF. The gene calls are TRBV7-9 and TRBJ2-3; 11 nucleotides agree with TRBD2. After removal of 4 bases from V and 0 bases from J, the junction contained 6 bases not matched to a gene. Germline loops: CDR1 SEHNR, CDR2 FQNEAQ (reference sequence). The length of the CDR3 is 17 residues.